Shown below are 13 T cell receptor beta chains from a single sample sequenced in a study of cytomegalovirus exposure and HLA in healthy donors. A multiplex PCR was run with 60 Vbeta primers and 13 Jbeta primers. Produced via immunoSEQ multiplex PCR; TCRdb's table is partial and in-frame only. The sample yields about 190,000 clones, approximately 78% seen once. The material sequenced was PBMCs. Source of these receptors: a woman between 18 and 29 years old in good health and CMV-seronegative.

The chain recombines TRBV6-1 with TRBJ1-1; 8 nucleotides match TRBD1. The J segment lost 5 bases and the V segment lost 4 bases, leaving 12 bases of the junction unmatched. Germline CDR1 MNHNS, CDR2 SASEGT. CDR3 length: 16 residues. CDR3 sequence: CASSGSTGALPTEAFF. CDR3 coding DNA: TGTGCCAGCAGTGGATCGACAGGGGCGCTACCTACTGAAGCTTTCTTT.

The CDR3 sequence is CASSQSEIDRTQSYEQYF. Written as DNA, the CDR3 is TGCGCCAGCAGCCAGTCGGAAATCGACAGGACACAATCCTACGAGCAGTACTTC. V gene TRBV4-1 combines with J gene TRBJ2-7; maybe TRBD1 (6 bases). Germline lookup yields CDR1 MGHRA and CDR2 YSYEKL. V was pared by 3 bases and J by 1 base, with 22 bases between. The CDR3 contains 18 residues.

V and J are TRBV5-4 and TRBJ2-5, with 7 bases that match TRBD2. With V trimmed by 4 bases and J by 2 bases, 5 bases remained unmatched. CDR3 size: 14 residues. In germline, CDR1 is SGHNT, CDR2 YYREEE (reference sequence). The CDR3 coding sequence is TGTGCCAGCAGCGCGACTAGCACACAAGAGACCCAGTACTTC. Translated: CASSATSTQETQYF. Together with reference TRBV5-4 and TRBJ2-5, the CDR3 gives the full variable domain: ETGVTQSPTHLIKTRGQQVTLRCSSQSGHNTVSWYQQALGQGPQFIFQYYREEENGRGNFPPRFSGLQFPNYSSELNVNALELDDSALYLCASSATSTQETQYFGPGTRLLVL.

The chain uses TRBV5-4 and TRBJ1-2; D uncertain. Germline V gene sequence: CDR1 SGHNT, CDR2 YYREEE (reference sequence). The CDR3 length is 14 residues. V lost 2 bases and J 2 bases, leaving 10 bases between the germline ends. In DNA form, the CDR3 reads TGTGCCAGCAGCTTTAGGCGGGCCAACTATGGCTACACCTTC. Translating gives CASSFRRANYGYTF.

This clone turned up a few times. Written as DNA, the CDR3 is TGTGCCAGCAGTTTATCTTCCACCGGGGAGCTGTTTTTT. This sequence encodes CASSLSSTGELFF. The V and J genes are TRBV28 and TRBJ2-2; unclear D gene. The V end was cut by 1 base, the J end by 4 bases, with 4 bases between. The CDR3 covers 13 residues. CDR1 is MDHEN, CDR2 SYDVKM, per germline.

V usage is TRBV6-4 and J usage is TRBJ1-2; 11 nucleotides agree with TRBD1. The CDR3 is 17 amino acids. CDR1 is MRHNA, CDR2 SNTAGT, per germline. V dropped 10 bases and J dropped 4; count of bases not matched to a gene: 17. The CDR3 loop reads CATTADTRDRGFYGYTF. In nucleotides, the CDR3 is TGTGCCACCACCGCGGATACCCGGGACAGGGGGTTCTATGGCTACACCTTC.

J is TRBJ2-5 and V is TRBV4-2, with 13 bases that match TRBD2. CDR1 and CDR2 (germline): LGHNA, YNFKEQ. V dropped 4 bases and J dropped 0; count of bases not matched to a gene: 2. The length of the CDR3 is 16 residues. CDR3 bases: TGTGCCAGCAGCCCAACTAGCGGGAGGGACCAAGAGACCCAGTACTTC. Encoded protein: CASSPTSGRDQETQYF.

The chain employs TRBV5-8 and TRBJ1-5, with no clear D. Trimming left V 7 bases short and J 5 bases short, with 22 bases between. This CDR3 is built from 16 residues. Germline CDR1 SGHTS, CDR2 YDEGEE. The CDR3 sequence: CASLPARGLYDQPQHF. CDR3 bases: TGTGCCAGCCTCCCGGCGAGAGGGTTGTATGATCAGCCCCAGCATTTT.

The chain has TRBV29-1 and TRBJ1-3; 7 bases are shared with TRBD1. The CDR3 has 11 residues. Germline CDR1 reads SQVTM; CDR2 reads ANQGSEA. The junction had 9 bases not matched to a gene; V was cut back by 7 bases and J by 12 bases. The CDR3 region is CSARGQPGIYF. DNA of the CDR3: TGCAGCGCTAGGGGACAGCCGGGCATATATTTT.

In nucleotides, the CDR3 is TGTGCCAGCAGCGTAGGCGGGAGCGCCTACAATGAGCAGTTCTTC. It yields the protein CASSVGGSAYNEQFF. This chain uses TRBV9 with TRBJ2-1, with 7 bases fitting TRBD2. The ends lost 0 bases at V and 2 bases at J; junction bases unmatched: 2. In germline, CDR1 is SGDLS, CDR2 YYNGEE. CDR3 length: 15 amino acids.

The chain is built from TRBV5-1 and TRBJ2-6; tentative D call: TRBD1 (5 bases). The CDR3 runs to 16 residues. Per germline, CDR1 SGHRS and CDR2 YFSETQ. With 2 bases removed from V and 0 bases from J, the gap between germline ends came to 9 bases. The CDR3 loop reads CASSLGHRSGANVLTF. CDR3 sequence (DNA): TGCGCCAGCAGCTTAGGACACCGCTCTGGGGCCAACGTCCTGACTTTC.

The genes are TRBV13 and TRBJ1-1, with 12 positions matching TRBD1. V shed 3 bases, J shed 1 base, and the junction held 3 bases outside the gene matches. This CDR3 has 16 residues. The germline V gene encodes CDR1 PRHDT and CDR2 FYEKMQ (reference sequence). This CDR3 reads CASSFWDRGPNTEAFF. The CDR3 nucleotides are TGTGCCAGCAGCTTCTGGGACAGGGGGCCGAACACTGAAGCTTTCTTT.

This clone was seen only a few times. The chain carries TRBV29-1 and TRBJ2-1; 9 nucleotides align to TRBD2. This CDR3 comprises 13 residues. From germline, CDR1 is SQVTM and CDR2 ANQGSEA. V gave up 6 bases and J gave up 9 bases; unmatched junction bases: 9. The CDR3 protein is CSVQREVNGEQFF. The CDR3 DNA sequence: TGCAGCGTCCAGCGGGAGGTTAATGGTGAGCAGTTCTTC.